This T cell receptor beta chain was identified in a study of CD8+CD57+ T cells in acquired aplastic anemia. Investigators profiled TCR beta VDJ and CDR3 from genomic DNA template. TCRdb analysed the reads with MiXCR anew, one entry per CDR3 protein. The profile covers roughly 190,000 distinct CDR3 sequences, with 48% appearing a single time and around 8.8% taken by the ten largest. CD8+CD57+ cell expansion, shown by flow cytometry, had occurred in the patients selected for sequencing. Severe acquired aplastic anemia was present in every patient. Blood was sampled before the patients had received any therapy. Germline CDR1 reads SGHRS; CDR2 reads YFSETQ. There are 14 residues in the CDR3. V lost 4 bases, J lost 7 bases, and 6 bases stayed unmatched. Comments on this clonotype: Its matching antigen is unknown.

Findings and limits, study-wide: Common to patients and controls were approximately 30 CD8+ CDR3 sequences. Patients and controls were not found to differ significantly in CD8+ Simpson's diversity.

This sequence originates from a human donor with aplastic anemia. Specimen: sorted CD4+, CD8+, or CD8+CD57+ T cells (not recorded which) from PBMCs. V is TRBV5-1 and J is TRBJ2-1; TRBD2 aligns across 9 bases. CDR3 in amino acids: CASSMGLAGNEQFF. In DNA, the CDR3 is TGCGCCAGCAGCATGGGACTAGCTGGGAATGAGCAGTTCTTC.